A single sample is the source of the 8 T cell receptor beta chains below, sequenced in a study of shared clonotypes between healthy human individuals. Assay: immunoSEQ multiplex PCR; the TCRdb copy retains only in-frame clones and omits some. The top ten clones hold roughly 22% of a sample with approximately 110,000 clones, 65% to 75% of them seen once. Source material: memory CD8+ T cells sorted from blood. As for subset: CD45RO+ cells pooled with CCR7-negative TemRA cells. The receptors derive from a woman in her twenties or thirties in good health.

This clone was seen more than once but under ten times. The chain employs TRBV10-1 and TRBJ2-6; D is uncertain. V shed 11 bases and J shed 1 base, with 15 bases lying between them. Germline V gives CDR1 WNHNN, CDR2 SYGVQD (reference sequence). The CDR3 totals 15 residues. CDR3 DNA sequence: TGCGCCGAGGAGAGGCTTGAATCTGGGGCCAACGTCCTGACTTTC. Translation gives CAEERLESGANVLTF.

Of note for this clone: The sample holds other DNA sequences that translate to the same CDR3. V is TRBV7-9 and J is TRBJ2-7; no clear D. CDR1 is SEHNR, CDR2 FQNEAQ, per germline (reference sequence). The CDR3 sequence is 12 residues long. V was cut by 3 bases and J by 4 bases, with 7 bases left in between. Here the CDR3 DNA reads TGTGCCAGCAGCTTGGGCCAATACGAGCAGTACTTC. Protein sequence: CASSLGQYEQYF. The complete variable domain, with remaining parts taken from reference TRBV7-9 and TRBJ2-7, reads DTGVSQNPRHKITKRGQNVTFRCDPISEHNRLYWYRQTLGQGPEFLTYFQNEAQLEKSRLLSDRFSAERPKGSFSTLEIQRTEQGDSAMYLCASSLGQYEQYFGPGTRLTVT.

This clone turned up a few times. The CDR3 DNA follows: TGTGCCAGCAGGCCTACCGACGCCCCCGGCTACACCTTC. Translated: CASRPTDAPGYTF. The genes are TRBV2 and TRBJ1-2; D gene unclear. The germline V and J ends were trimmed by 6 bases and 8 bases, with 16 bases remaining between them. Germline CDR1 reads SNHLY; CDR2 reads FYNNEI. The CDR3 contains 13 residues.

This clone was counted once. The rearrangement links TRBV2 to TRBJ1-3; D possibly corresponds to TRBD1 (6 bases). The length of the CDR3 is 16 residues. V lost 3 bases and J 1 base, leaving 13 bases between the germline ends. Germline V gives CDR1 SNHLY, CDR2 FYNNEI. Here the CDR3 DNA reads TGTGCCAGCAGTGAGGGCAGGGGAAGTTCTGGAAACACCATATATTTT. Amino acids: CASSEGRGSSGNTIYF.

This clone was counted only a few times. V and J are TRBV4-1 and TRBJ1-5, with 7 bases lining up with TRBD1. The J segment lost 7 bases and the V segment lost 4 bases, leaving 19 bases of the junction unmatched. CDR1 MGHRA and CDR2 YSYEKL come from the germline V gene. CDR3 size: 18 residues. CDR3 region: CASSPMVRIGTVGQPQHF. The CDR3 DNA reads as TGCGCCAGCAGCCCAATGGTCCGCATTGGGACAGTGGGGCAGCCCCAGCATTTT.

Comment on this clone: The same CDR3 also results from other DNA sequences found in this sample. This chain uses TRBV7-9 with TRBJ1-5; 8 bases are a match to TRBD1. Germline CDR1 and CDR2: SEHNR and FQNEAQ (reference sequence). Trimming cost V 5 bases and J 6 bases; bases outside gene matches: 9. The CDR3 runs to 15 residues. CDR3 DNA: TGTGCCAGCAGCCCCCAGGGGGCTGGCGGTCAGCCCCAGCATTTT. This codes for CASSPQGAGGQPQHF.

Remarks on this clone: The same CDR3 can be traced to other DNA sequences in this sample. The V call is TRBV5-1, the J call TRBJ2-1; 7 bases map to TRBD2. Germline-derived CDR1 and CDR2 are SGHRS and YFSETQ. Germline trimming cut 0 bases from V and 3 bases from J; bases unmatched to any gene: 3. The CDR3 is 15 residues long. The CDR3 coding sequence is TGCGCCAGCAGCTTGGTCTCTAGCGGCTACAATGAGCAGTTCTTC. Amino acid sequence: CASSLVSSGYNEQFF.

The V and J genes are TRBV6-4 and TRBJ2-7, with 11 bases fitting TRBD2. The ends lost 3 bases at V and 1 base at J; junction bases unmatched: 2. Germline values: CDR1 MRHNA, CDR2 SNTAGT. The CDR3 contains 15 residues. In DNA form, the CDR3 reads TGTGCCAGCAGTGAATTAGCGGGAGGGTCCTACGAGCAGTACTTC. Its protein product is CASSELAGGSYEQYF.